This entry concerns a single TCR beta chain. The germline CDR1 and CDR2 sequences are MNHEY and SMNVEV (reference sequence). Trimming cost V 6 bases and J 1 base; bases outside gene matches: 22. This CDR3 spans 21 amino acids. Treatment denoted: some 19 received Ad26.COV2.S at low or high dose, single or two shots; about 5 received placebo; per-sample allocation not given. Day 63 after the first vaccine or placebo injection was the time point for sampling. This sample is part of a study of Ad26.COV2.S vaccination and SARS-CoV-2 variants. The assay was immunoSEQ multiplex PCR, and TCRdb's table has in-frame clones only and misses some. Counted here are some 460,000 clones, 70% to 90% occurring once; the ten biggest clones make up 1.5% to 2%.

The sequence was obtained from a person between 18 and 65 years old who received the Ad26.COV2.S COVID-19 vaccine or a placebo. The chain uses TRBV27 and TRBJ2-7, with 12 nucleotides matching TRBD2. This specimen consisted of peripheral blood, obtained in a trial of Ad26.COV2.S vaccine versus placebo. CDR3 region: CASSPQQPTSGRGGRSYEQYF. The CDR3 nucleotides read TGTGCCAGCAGCCCCCAGCAACCGACTAGCGGGAGAGGTGGTAGGTCCTACGAGCAGTACTTC.